This is a list of T cell receptor beta chains from one sample in a study of cytomegalovirus exposure and HLA in healthy donors. Method: immunoSEQ multiplex PCR; TCRdb's copy keeps in-frame clones and lacks some. The sample has approximately 110,000 clones, around 86% seen once. Sequenced input: PBMCs. Receptors originate from a woman between 18 and 29 years old in good health and CMV-seropositive. Each CDR3 is given with its conserved first and last residue. D genes are given only for firm matches. The size entry is marked missing in some rows and otherwise reads once, few, many or a size class.

j_call v_call clone_size d_call cdr3_aa cdr3_nt
TRBJ2-7 TRBV5-1 - - CASRFDSSYEQYF TGCGCCAGCAGATTCGACTCTTCCTACGAGCAGTACTTC
TRBJ2-4 TRBV28 - - CASSLPGAKNIQYF TGTGCCAGCAGTTTACCGGGAGCCAAAAACATTCAGTACTTC
TRBJ2-3 TRBV5-3 - TRBD2 CARSPPPASGSRDTQYF TGTGCCAGAAGTCCGCCCCCCGCTAGCGGGAGTCGAGATACGCAGTATTTT
TRBJ1-1 TRBV7-8 - TRBD1 CASSWTGGNTEAFF TGTGCCAGCAGCTGGACAGGGGGTAACACTGAAGCTTTCTTT
TRBJ2-7 TRBV19 - - CASSPKTGSYEQYF TGTGCCAGTAGTCCAAAGACAGGCTCCTACGAGCAGTACTTC
TRBJ2-5 TRBV4-1 - - CASSQERNTLETQYF TGCGCCAGCAGCCAAGAACGAAATACTTTGGAGACCCAGTACTTC
TRBJ2-3 TRBV7-7 once - CASSMDRSNTQYF TGTGCTAGCAGCATGGACAGAAGTAATACGCAGTATTTT
TRBJ2-7 TRBV11-3 once - CASSFGVSYEQYF TGTGCCAGCAGCTTCGGGGTTTCCTACGAGCAGTACTTC
TRBJ2-7 TRBV4-1 - - CASSLIAGSYPYEQYF TGCGCCAGCAGCCTCATTGCCGGGTCCTACCCCTACGAGCAGTACTTC
TRBJ2-2 TRBV7-9 - TRBD1 CASSSSLQGETGELFF TGTGCCAGCAGCTCTTCCTTACAGGGGGAAACCGGGGAGCTGTTTTTT
TRBJ2-4 TRBV13 - TRBD1 CASETGTGGNIQYF TGTGCCAGCGAGACTGGGACAGGGGGAAACATTCAGTACTTC
TRBJ2-1 TRBV2 - TRBD2 CASSTMTSLEVDEQFF TGTGCCAGCAGCACTATGACTAGCTTGGAGGTCGATGAGCAGTTCTTC
TRBJ1-1 TRBV2 - - CATKNANLNTEAFF TGTGCCACCAAGAACGCGAACCTGAACACTGAAGCTTTCTTT
TRBJ1-5 TRBV7-8 - TRBD1 CASSLARQGLNQPQHF TGTGCCAGCAGCTTAGCCCGACAGGGATTGAATCAGCCCCAGCATTTT
TRBJ1-4 TRBV30 - TRBD1 CAWSRTGANEKLFF TGTGCCTGGAGTAGGACAGGGGCTAATGAAAAACTGTTTTTT
TRBJ1-1 TRBV27 - TRBD1 CASSLGTGKGAFF TGTGCCAGCAGTTTAGGGACAGGGAAGGGAGCTTTCTTT
TRBJ2-5 TRBV6-5 - - CASSYFGTPYQETQYF TGTGCCAGCAGTTACTTCGGGACACCGTACCAAGAGACCCAGTACTTC
TRBJ2-1 TRBV6-5 - TRBD2 CASSSPGSGAREQFF TGTGCCAGCAGTTCCCCGGGTAGCGGGGCGCGGGAGCAGTTCTTC
TRBJ2-1 TRBV29-1 - - CSIRQAHEQFF TGCAGCATCCGACAGGCCCATGAGCAGTTCTTC
TRBJ1-5 TRBV6-4 few - CASSEGLGQPQHF TGTGCCAGCAGTGAGGGGCTTGGTCAGCCCCAGCATTTT